This TCR beta chain was retrieved from a study of cytomegalovirus exposure and HLA in healthy donors. The wider study: Out of several hundred genotyped donors, 81% belonged to the Caucasian-associated ancestry cluster. Study-wide findings and caveats: The majority of CMV-associated TCR beta chains were reported as apparently HLA-restricted in a later analysis. An analysis done earlier found most TCR beta V segments productive about 87% or about 30% of the time.

A note on this clone: What it recognizes is unknown.

The junction had 0 bases not matched to a gene; V was cut back by 3 bases and J by 0 bases. This CDR3 contains 15 residues. The V gene's germline CDR1 is MRHNA and CDR2 SNTAGT. The PCR used 60 Vbeta and 13 Jbeta primers. Assay: immunoSEQ multiplex PCR; the TCRdb copy retains only in-frame clones and omits some. This table holds roughly 180,000 clones, roughly 82% found once. This clonotype was obtained from a man in his forties in good health and CMV-seronegative. This chain uses TRBV6-4 with TRBJ2-3, with 10 bases fitting TRBD2. The sample taken for sequencing was PBMCs. The CDR3 protein is CASSELAGSTDTQYF. The DNA of the CDR3 is TGTGCCAGCAGTGAACTAGCGGGGAGCACAGATACGCAGTATTTT.